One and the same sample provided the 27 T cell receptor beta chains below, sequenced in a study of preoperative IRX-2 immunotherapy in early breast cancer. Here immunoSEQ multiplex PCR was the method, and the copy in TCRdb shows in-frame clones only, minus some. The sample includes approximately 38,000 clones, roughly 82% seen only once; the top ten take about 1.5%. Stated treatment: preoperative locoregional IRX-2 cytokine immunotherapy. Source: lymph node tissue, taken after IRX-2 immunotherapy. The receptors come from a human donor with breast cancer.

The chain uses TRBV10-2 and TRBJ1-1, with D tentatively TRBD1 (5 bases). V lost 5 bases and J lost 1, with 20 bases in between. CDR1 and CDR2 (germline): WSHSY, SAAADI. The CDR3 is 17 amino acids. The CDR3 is CASSPPWALGANTEAFF. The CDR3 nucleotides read TGCGCCAGCAGTCCACCATGGGCCCTTGGGGCGAACACTGAAGCTTTCTTT.

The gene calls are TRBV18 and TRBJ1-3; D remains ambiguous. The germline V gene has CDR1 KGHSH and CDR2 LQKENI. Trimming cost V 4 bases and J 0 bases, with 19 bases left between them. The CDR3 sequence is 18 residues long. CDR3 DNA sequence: TGTGCCAGCTCACATCCGCGCGCGGAACGATACTCTGGAAACACCATATATTTT. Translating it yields CASSHPRAERYSGNTIYF.

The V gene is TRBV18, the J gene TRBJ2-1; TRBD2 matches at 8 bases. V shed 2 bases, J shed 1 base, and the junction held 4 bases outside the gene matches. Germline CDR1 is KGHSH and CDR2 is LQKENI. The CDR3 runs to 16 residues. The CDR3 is CASSPRRGESYNEQFF. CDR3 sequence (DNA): TGTGCCAGCTCACCAAGGCGGGGGGAATCCTACAATGAGCAGTTCTTC.

The DNA of the CDR3 is TGTGCCAGCAGGTGGACAGGGGGTAATGAGCAGTTCTTC. Its protein product is CASRWTGGNEQFF. The V and J genes are TRBV6-8 and TRBJ2-1, with 10 bases identical to TRBD1. Unmatched junction bases numbered 3, after V lost 6 bases and J lost 7 bases. The germline CDR1 and CDR2 sequences are MNHGY and SAAAGT. CDR3 length equals 13 residues.

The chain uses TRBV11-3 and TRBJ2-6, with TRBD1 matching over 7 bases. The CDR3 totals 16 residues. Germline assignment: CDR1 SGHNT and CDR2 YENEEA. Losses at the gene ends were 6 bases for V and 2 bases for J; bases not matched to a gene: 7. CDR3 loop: CASRQSTGTGANVLTF. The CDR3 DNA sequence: TGTGCCAGCAGGCAATCGACAGGGACTGGGGCCAACGTCCTGACTTTC.

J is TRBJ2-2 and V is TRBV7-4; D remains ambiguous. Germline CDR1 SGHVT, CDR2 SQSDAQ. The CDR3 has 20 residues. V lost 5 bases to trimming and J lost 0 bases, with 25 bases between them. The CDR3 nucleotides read TGTGCCAGCAGCCCTGGGCGCGGAACCCTAACCCTCTCGAACACCGGGGAGCTGTTTTTT. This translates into CASSPGRGTLTLSNTGELFF.

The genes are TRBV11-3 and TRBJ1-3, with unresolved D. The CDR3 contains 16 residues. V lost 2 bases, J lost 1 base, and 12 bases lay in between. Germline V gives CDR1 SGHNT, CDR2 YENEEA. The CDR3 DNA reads TGTGCCAGCAGCTTAAGTCGCACCCTTTCTGGAAACACCATATATTTT. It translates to CASSLSRTLSGNTIYF.

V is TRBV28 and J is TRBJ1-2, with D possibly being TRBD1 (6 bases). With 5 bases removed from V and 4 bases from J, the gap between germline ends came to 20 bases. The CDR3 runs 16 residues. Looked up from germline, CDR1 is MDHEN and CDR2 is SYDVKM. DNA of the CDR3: TGTGCCAGCAGTCCAAGTCGGGGGGCTTGGAGCTATGGCTACACCTTC. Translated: CASSPSRGAWSYGYTF.

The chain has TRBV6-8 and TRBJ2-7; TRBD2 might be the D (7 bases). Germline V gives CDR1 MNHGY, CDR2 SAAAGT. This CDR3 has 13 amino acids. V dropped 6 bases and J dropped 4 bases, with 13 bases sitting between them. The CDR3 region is CASSPRGAYEQYF. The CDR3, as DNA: TGTGCCAGCAGCCCTCGGGGGGCTTACGAGCAGTACTTC.

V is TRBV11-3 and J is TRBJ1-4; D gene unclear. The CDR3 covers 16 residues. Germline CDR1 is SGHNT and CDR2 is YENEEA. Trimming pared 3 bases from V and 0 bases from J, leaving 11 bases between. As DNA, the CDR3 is TGTGCCAGCAGCTTGTTGAGTGGAACAACTAATGAAAAACTGTTTTTT. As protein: CASSLLSGTTNEKLFF.

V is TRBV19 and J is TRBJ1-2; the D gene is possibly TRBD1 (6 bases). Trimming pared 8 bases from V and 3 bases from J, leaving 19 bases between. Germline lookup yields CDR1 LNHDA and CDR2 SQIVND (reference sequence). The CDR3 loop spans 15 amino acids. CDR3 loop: CASRGSPSGDYGYTF. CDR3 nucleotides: TGTGCCAGTCGTGGATCCCCCTCAGGGGACTATGGCTACACCTTC.

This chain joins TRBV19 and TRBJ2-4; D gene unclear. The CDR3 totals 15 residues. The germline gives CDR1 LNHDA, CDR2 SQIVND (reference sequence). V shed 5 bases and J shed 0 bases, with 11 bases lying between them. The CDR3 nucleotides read TGTGCCAGTAGTTCCTCAGATCTAGCCAAAAACATTCAGTACTTC. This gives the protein CASSSSDLAKNIQYF.

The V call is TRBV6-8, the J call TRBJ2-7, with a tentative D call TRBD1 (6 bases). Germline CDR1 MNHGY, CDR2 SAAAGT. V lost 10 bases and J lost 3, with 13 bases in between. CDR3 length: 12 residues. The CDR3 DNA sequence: TGTGCCATCAGGCAACAGGGCTACGAGCAGTACTTC. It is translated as CAIRQQGYEQYF.

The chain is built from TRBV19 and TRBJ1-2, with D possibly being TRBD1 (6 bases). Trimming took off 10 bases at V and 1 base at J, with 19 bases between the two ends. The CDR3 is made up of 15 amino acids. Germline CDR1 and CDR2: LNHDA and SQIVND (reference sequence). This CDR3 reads CATARGAHGNYGYTF. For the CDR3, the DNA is TGTGCCACCGCACGGGGGGCTCATGGTAACTATGGCTACACCTTC. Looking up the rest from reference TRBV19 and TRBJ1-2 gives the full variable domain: DGGITQSPKYLFRKEGQNVTLSCEQNLNHDAMYWYRQDPGQGLRLIYYSQIVNDFQKGDIAEGYSVSREKKESFPLTVTSAQKNPTAFYLCATARGAHGNYGYTFGSGTRLTVV.

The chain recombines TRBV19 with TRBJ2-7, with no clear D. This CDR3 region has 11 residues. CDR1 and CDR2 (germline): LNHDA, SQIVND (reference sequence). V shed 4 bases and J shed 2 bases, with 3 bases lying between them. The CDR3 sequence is CASSNTYEQYF. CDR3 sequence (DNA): TGTGCCAGTAGTAACACCTACGAGCAGTACTTC.

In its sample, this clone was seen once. This CDR3 is CATSRAGTFYGYTF. In nucleotides, the CDR3 is TGTGCCACCAGCCGGGCCGGGACCTTCTATGGCTACACCTTC. V and J are TRBV15 and TRBJ1-2; a possible D gene is TRBD1 (5 bases). CDR1 and CDR2 from the germline V gene are LNHNV and YYDKDF (reference sequence). The CDR3 covers 14 residues. With 5 bases removed from V and 4 bases from J, the gap between germline ends came to 14 bases. The whole variable domain, filled in from reference TRBV15 and TRBJ1-2, reads DAMVIQNPRYQVTQFGKPVTLSCSQTLNHNVMYWYQQKSSQAPKLLFHYYDKDFNNEADTPDNFQSRRPNTSFCFLDIRSPGLGDTAMYLCATSRAGTFYGYTFGSGTRLTVV.

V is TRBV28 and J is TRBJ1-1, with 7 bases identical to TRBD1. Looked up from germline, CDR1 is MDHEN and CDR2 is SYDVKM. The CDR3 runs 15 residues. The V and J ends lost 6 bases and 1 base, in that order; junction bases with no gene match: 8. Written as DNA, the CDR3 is TGTGCCAGCAGACGACAGGGCCCCAGGAACACTGAAGCTTTCTTT. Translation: CASRRQGPRNTEAFF.

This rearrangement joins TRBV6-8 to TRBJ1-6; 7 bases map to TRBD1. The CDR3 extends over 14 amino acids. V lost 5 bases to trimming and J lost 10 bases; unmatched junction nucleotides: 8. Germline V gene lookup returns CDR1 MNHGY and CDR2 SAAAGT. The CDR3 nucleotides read TGTGCCAGCAGTCGTAACACAGGGGAATCACCCCTCCACTTT. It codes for CASSRNTGESPLHF.

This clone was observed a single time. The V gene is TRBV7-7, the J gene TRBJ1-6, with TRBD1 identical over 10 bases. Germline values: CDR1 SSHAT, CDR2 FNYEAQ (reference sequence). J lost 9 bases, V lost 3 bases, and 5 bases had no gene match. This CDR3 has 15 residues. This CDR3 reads CASSLTGGRGSPLHF. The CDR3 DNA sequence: TGTGCCAGCAGCTTGACAGGGGGCAGGGGTTCACCCCTCCACTTT. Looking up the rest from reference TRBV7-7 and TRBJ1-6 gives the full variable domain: GAGVSQSPRYKVTKRGQDVTLRCDPISSHATLYWYQQALGQGPEFLTYFNYEAQPDKSGLPSDRFSAERPEGSISTLTIQRTEQRDSAMYRCASSLTGGRGSPLHFGNGTRLTVT.

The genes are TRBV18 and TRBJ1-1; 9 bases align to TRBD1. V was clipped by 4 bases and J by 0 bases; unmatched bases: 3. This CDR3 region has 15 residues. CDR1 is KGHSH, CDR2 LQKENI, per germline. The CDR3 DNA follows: TGTGCCAGCTCACTGGGACAGGGCATGAACACTGAAGCTTTCTTT. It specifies CASSLGQGMNTEAFF.

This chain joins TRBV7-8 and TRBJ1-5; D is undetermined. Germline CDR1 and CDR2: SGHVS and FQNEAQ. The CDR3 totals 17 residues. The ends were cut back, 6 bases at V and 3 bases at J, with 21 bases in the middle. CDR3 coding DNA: TGTGCCAGCAGACCTTCTTGGACGGGGAGATCCAATCAGCCCCAGCATTTT. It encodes CASRPSWTGRSNQPQHF.

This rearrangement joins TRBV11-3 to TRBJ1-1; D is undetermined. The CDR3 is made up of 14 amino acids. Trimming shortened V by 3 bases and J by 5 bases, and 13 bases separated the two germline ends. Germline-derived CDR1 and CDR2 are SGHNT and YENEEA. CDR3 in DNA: TGTGCCAGCAGCTTTGGAGGGATTGGGACTGAAGCTTTCTTT. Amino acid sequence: CASSFGGIGTEAFF.

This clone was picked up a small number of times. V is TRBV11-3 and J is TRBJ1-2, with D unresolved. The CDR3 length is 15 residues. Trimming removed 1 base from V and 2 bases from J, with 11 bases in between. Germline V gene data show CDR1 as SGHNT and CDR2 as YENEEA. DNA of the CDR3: TGTGCCAGCAGCTTAGTCAGCCGGTACAACTATGGCTACACCTTC. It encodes CASSLVSRYNYGYTF.

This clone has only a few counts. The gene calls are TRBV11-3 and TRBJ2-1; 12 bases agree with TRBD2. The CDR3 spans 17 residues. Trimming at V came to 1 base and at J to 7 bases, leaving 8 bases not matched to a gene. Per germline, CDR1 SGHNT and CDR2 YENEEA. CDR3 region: CASSLVLGLAGFNEQFF. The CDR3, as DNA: TGTGCCAGCAGCTTAGTCCTCGGACTAGCGGGGTTTAATGAGCAGTTCTTC.

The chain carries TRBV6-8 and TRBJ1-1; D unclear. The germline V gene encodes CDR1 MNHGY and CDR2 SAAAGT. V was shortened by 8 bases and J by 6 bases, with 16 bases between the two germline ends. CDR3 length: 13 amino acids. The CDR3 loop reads CASGSRPASEAFF. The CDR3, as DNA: TGTGCCAGCGGGAGTCGACCTGCGTCTGAAGCTTTCTTT.

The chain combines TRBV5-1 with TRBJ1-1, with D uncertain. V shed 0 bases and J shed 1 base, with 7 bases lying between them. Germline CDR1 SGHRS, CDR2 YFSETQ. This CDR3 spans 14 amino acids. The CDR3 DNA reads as TGCGCCAGCAGCTTGGATGGGGAGAACACTGAAGCTTTCTTT. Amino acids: CASSLDGENTEAFF.

CDR3 sequence reads: CASSHRANEQFF. The CDR3 DNA reads as TGTGCCAGCAGTCACAGGGCCAATGAGCAGTTCTTC. This sequence joins TRBV6-8 and TRBJ2-1; D perhaps matches TRBD1 (6 bases). The length of the CDR3 is 12 residues. Germline V gene lookup returns CDR1 MNHGY and CDR2 SAAAGT. The ends were cut back, 5 bases at V and 6 bases at J, with 8 bases in the middle.